The entry that follows covers one T cell receptor beta chain sequence. What it binds is unknown. The sample comes from a study of cytomegalovirus exposure and HLA in healthy donors. Regarding the study as a whole: A previous analysis found most TCR beta V segments productive roughly 87% or roughly 30% of the time.

PCR employed 60 Vbeta and 13 Jbeta primers. TCRdb keeps only in-frame clones here, not all; method: immunoSEQ multiplex PCR. Of over 200,000 clones listed, 82% are singletons. The CDR3 consists of 15 residues. The V gene end was trimmed by 6 bases and the J gene end by 3 bases; junction bases not matched to a gene: 7. From germline, CDR1 is MRHNA and CDR2 SNTAGT. The sequence came from a woman aged 40 to 50 in good health and CMV-seropositive. The sample consisted of PBMCs. The chain uses TRBV6-4 and TRBJ1-2, with 10 bases fitting TRBD1. The CDR3 here is CASRLGTGADYGYTF. The CDR3 DNA follows: TGTGCCAGCAGGCTAGGGACAGGGGCTGACTATGGCTACACCTTC.